This T cell receptor (beta chain) was retrieved from a study of T cells in Graves' hyperthyroidism and ophthalmopathy. CDR1 SGHNT and CDR2 YYREEE come from the germline V gene (reference sequence). The CDR3 has 16 residues. The J segment lost 5 bases and the V segment lost 4 bases, leaving 12 bases of the junction unmatched. The source material, RNA transcripts, was used to amplify TCR beta CDR3 regions. RT-PCR in the first round (using the HTBI primer set) targeted the TCR CDR3. TCRdb re-called the multiplex PCR reads with MiXCR, one entry per CDR3 protein. Among about 200,000 distinct CDR3 sequences listed, about 18% were seen once.

This receptor was identified in a middle-aged man with Graves' hyperthyroidism. The J gene is TRBJ2-3, the V gene TRBV5-4; 8 bases map to TRBD2. Material: blood. CDR3 bases: TGTGCCAGCAGCCGGGGTCGGGGGGGGGCAGGAGATACGCAGTATTTT. Translated: CASSRGRGGAGDTQYF.